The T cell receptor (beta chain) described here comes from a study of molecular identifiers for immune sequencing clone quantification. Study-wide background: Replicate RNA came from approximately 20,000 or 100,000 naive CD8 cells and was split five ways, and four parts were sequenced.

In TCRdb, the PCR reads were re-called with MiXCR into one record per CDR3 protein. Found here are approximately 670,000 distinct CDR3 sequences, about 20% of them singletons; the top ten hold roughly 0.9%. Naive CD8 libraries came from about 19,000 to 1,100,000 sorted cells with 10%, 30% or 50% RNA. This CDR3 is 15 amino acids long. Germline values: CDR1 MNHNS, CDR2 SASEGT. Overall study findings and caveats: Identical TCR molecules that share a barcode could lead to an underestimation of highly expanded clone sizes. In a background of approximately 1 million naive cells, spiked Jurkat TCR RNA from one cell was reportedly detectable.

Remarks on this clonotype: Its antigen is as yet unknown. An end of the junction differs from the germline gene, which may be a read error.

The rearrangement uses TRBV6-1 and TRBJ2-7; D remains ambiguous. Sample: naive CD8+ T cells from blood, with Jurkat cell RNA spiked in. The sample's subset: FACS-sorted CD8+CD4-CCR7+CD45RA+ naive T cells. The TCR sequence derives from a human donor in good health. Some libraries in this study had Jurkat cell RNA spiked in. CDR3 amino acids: CAGSYSIMTPYEQYF. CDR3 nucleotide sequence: TGTGCCGGCAGTTACTCAATCATGACACCCTACGAGCAGTACTTC.